The following is a T cell receptor (beta chain) sequence with its context. Its antigen remains unknown. V shed 0 bases, J shed 9 bases, and the junction held 19 bases outside the gene matches. Germline V gene data show CDR1 as LNHNV and CDR2 as YYDKDF (reference sequence). The length of the CDR3 is 20 residues. The data originate from a study of CD8+CD57+ T cells in acquired aplastic anemia. General observations from the study: It was found that roughly 29 CD8+ CDR3 sequences were shared between patients and controls. Patients versus controls showed no significant CD8+ Simpson's diversity difference.

The TCR beta profiling, which covered VDJ combination and CDR3 sequence, was carried out using genomic DNA as the template. One entry per CDR3 protein, called by TCRdb with MiXCR from the reads. The sample includes approximately 190,000 distinct CDR3 sequences, 48% of them seen just once. By flow cytometry, patients selected for sequencing had shown an expansion of CD8+CD57+ cells. Each of the patients presented with severe acquired aplastic anemia. There was no therapy given to any patient before the blood sampling took place. This chain uses TRBV15 with TRBJ2-1; 11 nucleotides agree with TRBD2. The sample was sorted CD4+, CD8+, or CD8+CD57+ T cells (not recorded which) from PBMCs. The TCR sequence derives from a human donor with aplastic anemia. The CDR3 reads CATSREATLGLAGPSGEQFF. The CDR3 coding sequence is TGTGCCACCAGCAGAGAAGCCACCTTAGGACTAGCGGGCCCATCGGGTGAGCAGTTCTTC.